Below, 30 T cell receptor beta chains from the same sample are listed, as sequenced in a study of regulatory T cells in long-lasting Graves disease. The time point was: newly diagnosed GD, antithyroid drugs for less than 3 months. Scientists built the TCR library using RNA that was extracted from PBMCs. Both iRepertoire HTBI primers and Arm-PCR of CDR3 regions were used to build the TCR beta libraries. From the multiplex PCR reads, TCRdb called clonotypes with MiXCR, one entry per CDR3 protein. Of a few hundred thousand distinct CDR3 sequences listed, roughly 15% are singletons. The sample was also linked to a second study, of T cells in Graves' hyperthyroidism and ophthalmopathy.

Specimen: peripheral blood mononuclear cells (PBMCs), collected at new diagnosis, from a patient treated with antithyroid drugs. These TCRs come from a woman younger than 30 with Graves disease.

This chain connects TRBV20-1 to TRBJ2-7; no reliable D call. CDR1 is DFQATT and CDR2 is SNEGSKA in the germline V gene (reference sequence). CDR3 length: 15 residues. V lost 3 bases, J lost 0 bases, and 15 bases lay in between. Here the CDR3 DNA reads TGCAGTGCTAGCGGGTCTGATTGGAGCTCCTACGAGCAGTACTTC. Translation: CSASGSDWSSYEQYF.

This clonotype was seen repeatedly, ten times or more. One end of the junction is discordant with germline, which a read error may explain. V is TRBV5-1 and J is TRBJ2-3; D is possibly TRBD2 (6 bases). The CDR3 sequence is 13 residues long. Germline values: CDR1 SGHRS, CDR2 YFSETQ. CDR3 DNA sequence: TGTGCCAGCAGCTTAGCGGGCACAGATACGCAGTATTTT. It codes for CASSLAGTDTQYF.

V usage is TRBV29-1 and J usage is TRBJ2-5; 10 bases are a match to TRBD1. Germline V gene data show CDR1 as SQVTM and CDR2 as ANQGSEA. This CDR3 has 14 amino acids. V gave up 4 bases and J gave up 6 bases; unmatched junction bases: 8. CDR3 sequence reads: CSVVGTGVPKTQYF. CDR3 coding DNA: TGCAGCGTTGTTGGGACAGGGGTGCCAAAGACCCAGTACTTC. Based on the CDR3 plus reference TRBV29-1 and TRBJ2-5, the full variable domain is SAVISQKPSRDICQRGTSLTIQCQVDSQVTMMFWYRQQPGQSLTLIATANQGSEATYESGFVIDKFPISRPNLTFSTLTVSNMSPEDSSIYLCSVVGTGVPKTQYFGPGTRLLVL.

The chain carries TRBV29-1 and TRBJ2-4; D not certain. The CDR3 has 14 amino acids. Trimming stripped 5 bases from V and 0 bases from J, with 11 bases between. CDR1 SQVTM and CDR2 ANQGSEA come from the germline V gene. In DNA form, the CDR3 reads TGCAGCGTTATGCAACCCTTAGCCAAAAACATTCAGTACTTC. This encodes CSVMQPLAKNIQYF.

This clonotype was seen at least ten times. A read error likely explains this, since a far larger clone differs by one base. The chain uses TRBV6-4 and TRBJ2-3; no clear D gene. The CDR3 contains 12 residues. CDR1 is MRHNA and CDR2 is SNTAGT in the germline V gene. V was shortened by 3 bases and J by 1 base, with 2 bases between the two germline ends. The CDR3 bases are TGTGCCAGCAGTGAAGGCACAGATACGCAGTATTTT. Its translation is CASSEGTDTQYF.

Remarks on this clonotype: Being one base from a much bigger clone, this may be a read error. This chain joins TRBV4-1 and TRBJ2-5; TRBD2 agrees at 10 bases. J lost 4 bases, V lost 2 bases, and 4 bases had no gene match. The CDR3 spans 15 residues. CDR1 is MGHRA and CDR2 is YSYEKL in the germline V gene. This CDR3 is CASSQLAGVGETQYF. In DNA, the CDR3 is TGCGCCAGCAGCCAACTAGCGGGAGTCGGAGAGACCCAGTACTTC.

This clonotype was recorded many times. V is TRBV16 and J is TRBJ1-1; D is perhaps TRBD1 (6 bases). V lost 4 bases and J lost 7, with 16 bases in between. The CDR3 totals 14 residues. Germline V gives CDR1 KGHSY, CDR2 FQNENV. In DNA form, the CDR3 reads TGTGCCAGCAGCCCTCCGGGGGCGCGGGTTGAAGCTTTCTTT. Translating it yields CASSPPGARVEAFF.

CDR3 loop: CASSLVSLAVTDTQYF. CDR3 bases: TGTGCCAGCAGCTTGGTATCCCTAGCGGTCACAGATACGCAGTATTTT. The chain recombines TRBV5-4 with TRBJ2-3, with 7 nucleotides matching TRBD2. The V segment lost 0 bases and the J segment 2 bases; nucleotides outside the gene matches: 6. The CDR3 has 16 residues. Per germline, CDR1 SGHNT and CDR2 YYREEE (reference sequence). Based on the CDR3 plus reference TRBV5-4 and TRBJ2-3, the full variable domain is ETGVTQSPTHLIKTRGQQVTLRCSSQSGHNTVSWYQQALGQGPQFIFQYYREEENGRGNFPPRFSGLQFPNYSSELNVNALELDDSALYLCASSLVSLAVTDTQYFGPGTRLTVL.

The chain recombines TRBV6-1 with TRBJ2-7; 13 bases match TRBD2. The CDR3 contains 16 residues. V shed 5 bases and J 3 bases; nucleotides not matched to a gene: 7. Germline loops: CDR1 MNHNS, CDR2 SASEGT. The CDR3 region has the DNA TGTGCCAGCAGTCGCGGACTAGCGGGGGACCTCTACGAGCAGTACTTC. The encoded protein is CASSRGLAGDLYEQYF.

This clonotype was counted a few times. This chain joins TRBV27 and TRBJ2-7, with 8 positions matching TRBD2. V shed 8 bases, J shed 9 bases, and the junction held 9 bases outside the gene matches. The CDR3 loop spans 12 amino acids. Germline-derived CDR1 and CDR2 are MNHEY and SMNVEV (reference sequence). DNA for the CDR3: TGTGCCAGCGGTGTAGCGGGGTCCGGGCAGTACTTC. Protein sequence: CASGVAGSGQYF.

V is TRBV3-1 and J is TRBJ1-3; D call uncertain. Per the germline V gene, CDR1 is LGHDT and CDR2 is YNNKEL (reference sequence). This CDR3 has 12 residues. Trimming cost V 2 bases and J 4 bases, with 3 bases left between them. CDR3 sequence reads: CASSQPGNTIYF. CDR3 nucleotides: TGTGCCAGCAGCCAACCGGGAAACACCATATATTTT.

The chain combines TRBV5-1 with TRBJ1-3; D is uncertain. The CDR3 spans 15 residues. In germline, CDR1 is SGHRS, CDR2 YFSETQ. Deletions cut 5 bases from V and 0 bases from J, with 12 bases between. CDR3 nucleotides: TGCGCCAGCAGAGTGGACGGGAACTCTGGAAACACCATATATTTT. Its protein product is CASRVDGNSGNTIYF.

This clonotype came up many times. V is TRBV18 and J is TRBJ2-7; 9 bases line up with TRBD2. V lost 6 bases, J lost 0 bases, and 6 bases stayed unmatched. CDR1 is KGHSH and CDR2 is LQKENI in the germline V gene. This CDR3 spans 15 amino acids. The CDR3 DNA reads as TGTGCCAGCTCCCCGACTAGCGGCAACTCCTACGAGCAGTACTTC. Its protein product is CASSPTSGNSYEQYF.

This clonotype was observed many times. The CDR3 here is CASSLGKSYEQYF. In DNA form, the CDR3 reads TGTGCCAGCAGTTTAGGCAAATCCTACGAGCAGTACTTC. V and J are TRBV28 and TRBJ2-7; D not resolved. The CDR3 runs to 13 residues. V lost 2 bases, J lost 1 base, and 6 bases lay in between. Germline lookup yields CDR1 MDHEN and CDR2 SYDVKM.

This clonotype was observed a few times. The chain employs TRBV29-1 and TRBJ2-5, with D perhaps being TRBD1 or TRBD2 (6 bases each). V gave up 0 bases and J gave up 9 bases, with 14 bases separating them. This CDR3 has 13 residues. The germline CDR1 and CDR2 sequences are SQVTM and ANQGSEA. In DNA, the CDR3 is TGCAGCGTTGAAGACAGGGGAGGAATCGCCCAGTACTTC. Its protein product is CSVEDRGGIAQYF.

In its sample, this clonotype was seen many times. The rearrangement uses TRBV7-8 and TRBJ2-1; D might be TRBD2 (7 bases). CDR3 length: 17 amino acids. Trimming shortened V by 0 bases and J by 5 bases, and 17 bases separated the two germline ends. The germline V gene encodes CDR1 SGHVS and CDR2 FQNEAQ. The CDR3, as DNA: TGTGCCAGCAGCTTAGCGGGAGCGGGACGGACAGACAATGAGCAGTTCTTC. Translated, it gives CASSLAGAGRTDNEQFF.

This clonotype showed up many times. This chain links TRBV7-2 with TRBJ2-3, with D uncertain. With 2 bases removed from V and 2 bases from J, the gap between germline ends came to 8 bases. Looked up from germline, CDR1 is SGHTA and CDR2 is FQGNSA. This CDR3 contains 14 residues. The CDR3 DNA sequence: TGTGCCAGCAGCTTACCACCACCCACAGATACGCAGTATTTT. The encoded protein is CASSLPPPTDTQYF. Filled out from reference TRBV7-2 and TRBJ2-3, the complete variable domain reads GAGVSQSPSNKVTEKGKDVELRCDPISGHTALYWYRQSLGQGLEFLIYFQGNSAPDKSGLPSDRFSAERTGGSVSTLTIQRTQQEDSAVYLCASSLPPPTDTQYFGPGTRLTVL.

This clonotype was counted once. The rearrangement links TRBV4-1 to TRBJ1-4; D is undetermined. CDR1 is MGHRA and CDR2 is YSYEKL in the germline V gene. Deletions cut 1 base from V and 8 bases from J, with 17 bases between. This CDR3 region has 16 residues. CDR3 in amino acids: CASSQVGINPNEKLFF. The CDR3, as DNA: TGCGCCAGCAGCCAAGTGGGAATTAATCCCAACGAAAAACTGTTTTTT.

With respect to this clonotype: A much larger clone lies a single base off, so this may be a read error. J is TRBJ2-1 and V is TRBV15; 9 nucleotides match TRBD2. With V trimmed by 2 bases and J by 10 bases, 12 bases remained unmatched. Germline V CDR1 and CDR2: LNHNV, YYDKDF (reference sequence). The CDR3 has 16 residues. The CDR3 nucleotides are TGTGCCACCAGCAGATACGGTAGCGGGAGAAGTGGGGAGCAGTTCTTC. Amino acid sequence: CATSRYGSGRSGEQFF.

The V and J genes are TRBV11-2 and TRBJ2-5, with 8 bases lining up with TRBD2. This CDR3 is 16 amino acids long. From germline, CDR1 is SGHAT and CDR2 FQNNGV. V shed 4 bases and J 5 bases; nucleotides not matched to a gene: 12. The CDR3 protein is CASSSFTGGELETQYF. The CDR3 DNA is TGTGCCAGCAGCTCCTTTACGGGAGGGGAGCTGGAGACCCAGTACTTC.

The table lists this clonotype with many counts. The chain's CDR3 is CASSRTSGDYNEQFF. CDR3 nucleotides: TGTGCCAGCAGCCGGACTAGCGGGGACTACAATGAGCAGTTCTTC. The V call is TRBV7-8, the J call TRBJ2-1, with 12 bases aligning to TRBD2. The CDR3 length is 15 residues. With V trimmed by 5 bases and J by 3 bases, 2 bases remained unmatched. Germline CDR1 reads SGHVS; CDR2 reads FQNEAQ.

The chain couples TRBV24-1 to TRBJ1-5; 7 bases map to TRBD1. The ends lost 4 bases at V and 2 bases at J; junction bases unmatched: 4. Germline CDR1 is KGHDR and CDR2 is SFDVKD. This CDR3 region has 15 residues. CDR3 in amino acids: CATSEGGAGNQPQHF. CDR3 bases: TGTGCCACCAGTGAAGGGGGCGCCGGCAATCAGCCCCAGCATTTT.

This clonotype was found a few times. This rearrangement joins TRBV25-1 to TRBJ1-1; no clear D gene. This CDR3 has 19 amino acids. The germline CDR1 and CDR2 sequences are MGHDK and SYGVNS. Trimming stripped 8 bases from V and 0 bases from J, with 28 bases between. CDR3 amino acids: CASVISLISGVGMNTEAFF. The CDR3, as DNA: TGTGCCAGCGTTATTTCCCTCATTAGTGGGGTGGGGATGAACACTGAAGCTTTCTTT.

This clonotype was detected ten times or more. The CDR3 region is CASSLAVGASQETQYF. CDR3 bases: TGTGCCAGCAGCTTAGCGGTGGGGGCGAGCCAAGAGACCCAGTACTTC. The chain carries TRBV7-2 and TRBJ2-5; D may be TRBD1 (6 bases). V lost 0 bases, J lost 1 base, and 12 bases lay in between. Germline CDR1 reads SGHTA; CDR2 reads FQGNSA. The CDR3 loop spans 16 amino acids.

This clonotype has a handful of counts. The chain joins TRBV5-6 to TRBJ2-6; weak D call: TRBD1 (6 bases). Trimming cost V 4 bases and J 1 base, with 21 bases left between them. Germline V gene sequence: CDR1 SGHDT, CDR2 YYEEEE. The CDR3 totals 19 residues. This CDR3 reads CASSPLGQPIGSGANVLTF. As DNA, the CDR3 is TGTGCCAGCAGCCCCCTGGGACAACCCATTGGATCTGGGGCCAACGTCCTGACTTTC. The whole variable domain, remainder taken from reference TRBV5-6 and TRBJ2-6, is DAGVTQSPTHLIKTRGQQVTLRCSPKSGHDTVSWYQQALGQGPQFIFQYYEEEERQRGNFPDRFSGHQFPNYSSELNVNALLLGDSALYLCASSPLGQPIGSGANVLTFGAGSRLTVL.

V usage is TRBV20-1 and J usage is TRBJ1-1; no clear D. CDR1 and CDR2 from the germline V gene are DFQATT and SNEGSKA (reference sequence). V was shortened by 1 base and J by 2 bases, with 5 bases between the two germline ends. CDR3 size: 12 residues. CDR3 sequence: CSARVPNTEAFF. CDR3 in DNA: TGCAGTGCTAGAGTGCCAAACACTGAAGCTTTCTTT.

The chain uses TRBV12-3 or TRBV12-4 and TRBJ2-1; TRBD2 matches 12 bases. The CDR3 covers 16 residues. J was trimmed by 5 bases and V by 5 bases; bases with no gene match: 7. CDR3 nucleotide sequence: TGTGCCAGCAGTCCCCGACTAGCGGGAGTCCACAATGAGCAGTTCTTC. It translates to CASSPRLAGVHNEQFF.

This clonotype was observed at least ten times. V is TRBV11-3 and J is TRBJ1-1; TRBD1 is a possible D gene (6 bases). The CDR3 covers 14 residues. Trimming took 1 base from V and 5 from J, leaving 11 bases between them. The germline gives CDR1 SGHNT, CDR2 YENEEA. The CDR3 DNA reads as TGTGCCAGCAGCTTAGGGTGGGGGCGTACTGAAGCTTTCTTT. It codes for CASSLGWGRTEAFF.

The chain is built from TRBV20-1 and TRBJ2-7, with TRBD1 as a possible D gene (6 bases). Germline assignment: CDR1 DFQATT and CDR2 SNEGSKA (reference sequence). Trimming removed 6 bases at V and 2 bases at J, with 14 bases between. The CDR3 totals 13 residues. The CDR3, as DNA: TGCAGTGCGAGGGACAAGAGCCCCTACGAGCAGTACTTC. Protein sequence: CSARDKSPYEQYF.

This chain links TRBV18 with TRBJ2-7; 10 bases agree with TRBD2. The germline CDR1 and CDR2 sequences are KGHSH and LQKENI. The CDR3 covers 18 residues. The trim removed 3 bases at V and 2 bases at J, leaving 13 bases unmatched. In nucleotides, the CDR3 is TGTGCCAGCTCACCGGCGGGGCTAGCGGGAGCAGGGGCCTACGAGCAGTACTTC. Its protein is CASSPAGLAGAGAYEQYF.